This TCR beta chain was profiled in a study of blood T cell repertoires in COVID-19 (dated by TCRdb to 2018 to 2020). Study-wide context: The collaborator samples originated in the United States, Italy and Spain and spanned the acute and convalescent phases of COVID-19. The material from the prospective study consisted of cDNA or gDNA derived from T cells, B-cell-depleted T cells, or PBMCs. Deeply sampled blood TCRbeta repertoires from subjects exposed to, actively infected with, or recovered from COVID-19 were included in the dataset. The repertoires were released in a freely available public database meant as a resource for research on the immune response to SARS-CoV-2. The samples were drawn from the first 160 participants of the ongoing ImmuneRACE study and from 1,254 subjects provided by 6 global collaborators. The sample metadata nearly always contained a de-identified subject ID, COVID-19 status, age in years and sex. Where HLA class I and class II types were available, the types were taken from metadata supplied by the sample provider, not from assay-based typing. Broad study findings and their caveats: The amount of clinical and demographic metadata varied by source and participant and was provided uncurated.

On this clone itself: What this receptor recognizes is not known. No much larger clonotype is one base removed from it; base qualities were not supplied.

Enrolling through a virtual design, the prospective study's participants ranged in age from roughly 18 to 90 years and lived across 24 United States geographic areas. To assign participants to cohorts, the prospective study relied on clinical history that participants themselves reported in a screening survey and a study questionnaire. Recovered participants in ImmuneRACE Cohort 3 were defined as having two consecutive negative NP/OP PCR tests, clearance from a healthcare professional, or resolution of symptoms. In the prospective study, mobile phlebotomists collected whole blood, serum and a nasopharyngeal or oropharyngeal swab from each participant. Participants in the prospective study had the option to provide additional blood draws and questionnaires over a roughly two-month period. Before DNA extraction, blood samples from the prospective study were shipped at room temperature or frozen.

The immunoSEQ Assay, a bias-controlled multiplex PCR, was used to amplify TCRbeta CDR3 regions from genomic DNA. Under the source paper's analysis protocol: The number of nucleated cells in each sample was estimated from the amplification of reference gene primers within the assay. Sequence reads were collapsed and filtered to measure the absolute abundance of every unique TCRbeta CDR3 rearrangement. For each sample, productive Simpson clonality was calculated as the square root of Simpson's diversity index across productive rearrangements. TCRdb holds this immuneACCESS table with in-frame rearrangements only. Some clones are missing; in checked studies, unresolved V genes explain under half, and the rest has no known cause. That table is the source of V, J and clone size, and D and trimming were worked out from the DNA. Recorded for this sample are 100,000 to 150,000 clones; less than 90% of them occurred a single time. The ten largest clones add up to under 4% of the sample.

Material: PBMCs or T cells enriched from blood (not recorded which). The sequence was collected from a woman in her twenties or thirties who had recovered from COVID-19.

The nucleotide sequence is given as TGTGCCAGCAGCAAACGGTTAGCGGGAGAGGGTTACGAGCAGTACTTC. This encodes CASSKRLAGEGYEQYF. The V gene is TRBV9 and the J gene is TRBJ2-7, with TRBD2 identical over 9 junction bases. The germline V gene encodes CDR1 SGDLS and CDR2 YYNGEE. The junction shows trimming of 4 bases on V and 4 bases on J, and the gene matches do not reach 12 bases of it. Measured from the cysteine to the phenylalanine, the CDR3 is 16 residues long. The sequence is cut down to CDR3 DNA, 48 bases in frame from base 1.